This T cell receptor (beta chain) was documented in a study of control samples from healthy donors and cancer patients. This table comes from immunoSEQ multiplex PCR, and its TCRdb copy is limited to in-frame clones, with some not included. The data show 100,000 to 120,000 clones, with around nine tenths seen just once and approximately 3.7% held by the top ten. CDR1 SGDLS and CDR2 YYNGEE come from the germline V gene. Trimming took 8 bases from V and 1 from J; bases not matched to a gene: 13. The CDR3 is made up of 16 amino acids. The chain combines TRBV9 with TRBJ2-3, with 7 bases aligning to TRBD1. The specimen was PBMCs. This clonotype was obtained from a woman aged 55-69 years with lung cancer. The CDR3 is CASGVSPQGGTDTQYF. The CDR3 DNA follows: TGTGCCAGTGGGGTGTCTCCGCAGGGGGGCACAGATACGCAGTATTTT.